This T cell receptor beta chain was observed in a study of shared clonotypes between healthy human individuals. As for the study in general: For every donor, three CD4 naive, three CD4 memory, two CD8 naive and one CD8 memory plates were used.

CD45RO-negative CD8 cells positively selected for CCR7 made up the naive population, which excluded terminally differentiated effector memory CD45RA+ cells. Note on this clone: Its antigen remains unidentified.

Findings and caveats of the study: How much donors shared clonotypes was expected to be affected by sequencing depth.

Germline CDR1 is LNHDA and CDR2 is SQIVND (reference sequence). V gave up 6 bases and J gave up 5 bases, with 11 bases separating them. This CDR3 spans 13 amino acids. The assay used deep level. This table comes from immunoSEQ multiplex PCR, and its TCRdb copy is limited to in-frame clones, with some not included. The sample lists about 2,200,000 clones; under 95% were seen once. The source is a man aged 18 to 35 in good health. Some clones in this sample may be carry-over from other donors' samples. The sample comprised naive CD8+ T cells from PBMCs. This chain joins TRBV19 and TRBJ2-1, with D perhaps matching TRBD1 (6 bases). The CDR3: CASRVRGDNEQFF. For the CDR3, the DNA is TGTGCCAGTAGGGTCAGGGGTGACAATGAGCAGTTCTTC.